This T cell receptor (beta chain) derives from a study of human T cells and chemical hapten exposure. Study findings and constraints: A positive correlation with patch test score was found for PT1 expanded TCR counts.

Germline V gene data show CDR1 as LGHDT and CDR2 as YNNKEL (reference sequence). The CDR3 is 18 residues long. V shed 2 bases, J shed 0 bases, and the junction held 10 bases outside the gene matches. This sample's time point: pre-sensitization, week 0. Treatment: therapeutic diphenylcyclopropenone sensitization with weekly scalp DPC. For this clonotype: What it binds is not known.

TCRdb processed the RACE reads anew with MiXCR; each CDR3 protein has one entry. The sample lists approximately 320,000 distinct CDR3 sequences, 5% to 6.5% occurring once. The clonotype originates from a woman younger than 35 with alopecia areata. Some clones in this sample may be carry-over from other donors' samples. Sequencing used whole blood, obtained in connection with sensitization to the hapten diphenylcyclopropenone (DPC). The J gene is TRBJ1-1, the V gene TRBV3-1, with TRBD1 identical over 9 bases. As DNA, the CDR3 is TGTGCCAGCAGCCAAAGAGGACAGGGGAAAAGAATGAACACTGAAGCTTTCTTT. Its protein product is CASSQRGQGKRMNTEAFF.